The 18 T cell receptor beta chains listed next were all sequenced from one sample in a study of CD8+ T cells in alopecia areata. Reverse transcribed after extraction, RNA yielded cDNA as the sequencing template. Measured with immunoSEQ multiplex PCR; TCRdb has only the in-frame clones, and not every one. Here the sample spans more than 110,000 clones, about 51% being singletons. The treatment denotes: oral pan-JAK inhibitor, 5-10 mg twice daily. The sequencing used CD8+ T cells sorted from blood, collected at week 4, from a patient treated with tofacitinib. The receptors come from a human donor with alopecia areata.

In its sample, this clone was seen a few times. V usage is TRBV7-9 and J usage is TRBJ2-1; 9 bases line up with TRBD2. Losses at the gene ends were 5 bases for V and 4 bases for J; bases not matched to a gene: 6. Germline values: CDR1 SEHNR, CDR2 FQNEAQ (reference sequence). The CDR3 is made up of 15 amino acids. In DNA, the CDR3 is TGTGCCAGCAGCGATCCGGGACTAGCTTACAATGAGCAGTTCTTC. It yields the protein CASSDPGLAYNEQFF.

The chain's CDR3 is CASSGEAIEAFF. CDR3 DNA sequence: TGTGCCTCTTCAGGGGAGGCGATTGAAGCTTTCTTT. The chain is built from TRBV30 and TRBJ1-1, with D possibly being TRBD1 (6 bases). The CDR3 totals 12 residues. V was cut by 7 bases and J by 7 bases, with 16 bases left in between. Germline CDR1 reads GTSNPN; CDR2 reads SVGIG (reference sequence). Based on the CDR3 plus reference TRBV30 and TRBJ1-1, the full variable domain is SQTIHQWPATLVQPVGSPLSLECTVEGTSNPNLYWYRQAAGRGLQLLFYSVGIGQISSEVPQNLSASRPQDRQFILSSKKLLLSDSGFYLCASSGEAIEAFFGQGTRLTVV.

The chain couples TRBV5-4 to TRBJ1-2; tentatively, D is TRBD1 (6 bases). The germline V gene has CDR1 SGHNT and CDR2 YYREEE (reference sequence). This CDR3 is built from 13 residues. V shed 4 bases and J shed 11 bases, with 18 bases lying between them. The CDR3 reads CASSPRDMLNYTF. In DNA, the CDR3 is TGTGCCAGCAGCCCTCGGGACATGCTCAATTACACCTTC. The variable domain in full, with the rest retrieved from reference TRBV5-4 and TRBJ1-2, is ETGVTQSPTHLIKTRGQQVTLRCSSQSGHNTVSWYQQALGQGPQFIFQYYREEENGRGNFPPRFSGLQFPNYSSELNVNALELDDSALYLCASSPRDMLNYTFGSGTRLTVV.

The chain links TRBV5-4 to TRBJ2-7; TRBD1 might be the D (5 bases). Germline assignment: CDR1 SGHNT and CDR2 YYREEE (reference sequence). The CDR3 contains 14 residues. Trimming took off 4 bases at V and 6 bases at J, with 17 bases between the two ends. The CDR3 bases are TGTGCCAGCAGCCCGACAGCCCAATCCCCCGAGCAGTACTTC. Translating gives CASSPTAQSPEQYF.

A few counts support this clone. This chain links TRBV4-1 with TRBJ1-1; maybe TRBD1 (5 bases). The V end was cut by 4 bases, the J end by 8 bases, with 14 bases between. The CDR3 runs to 13 residues. In germline, CDR1 is MGHRA, CDR2 YSYEKL. The CDR3 protein is CASSPQGGAEAFF. The CDR3 DNA sequence: TGCGCCAGCAGCCCCCAAGGAGGGGCCGAAGCTTTCTTT.

V usage is TRBV5-4 and J usage is TRBJ2-7; no clear D. CDR1 and CDR2 (germline): SGHNT, YYREEE (reference sequence). The CDR3 contains 12 residues. V was pared by 2 bases and J by 3 bases, with 6 bases between. CDR3 protein: CASSFGYYEQYF. The CDR3 nucleotides read TGTGCCAGCAGCTTTGGATACTACGAGCAGTACTTC.

This chain uses TRBV21-1 with TRBJ1-1; TRBD1, the table's D call, lacks a check against the DNA. TRBV21-1 constitutes a pseudogene. The CDR3 runs to 12 residues. The DNA for the CDR3 is TGTGCCAGCACTGAACAGGGGTCTGAAGCTTTCTTT. It is translated as CASTEQGSEAFF.

This clone was recorded a few times. CDR3 amino acids: CASSHRPGEPQHF. The CDR3 region has the DNA TGCGCCAGCAGCCATCGGCCGGGGGAGCCCCAGCATTTT. V gene TRBV4-1 combines with J gene TRBJ1-5, with D perhaps matching TRBD1 (5 bases). Germline V gene data show CDR1 as MGHRA and CDR2 as YSYEKL. V lost 3 bases, J lost 8 bases, and 11 bases lay in between. The CDR3 is made up of 13 amino acids.

The chain is built from TRBV7-2 and TRBJ2-1; perhaps TRBD1 as D (5 bases). Per the germline V gene, CDR1 is SGHTA and CDR2 is FQGNSA. The CDR3 has 15 amino acids. Trimming removed 5 bases from V and 8 bases from J, with 19 bases in between. CDR3 amino acids: CASSNQPIGADEQFF. The CDR3 DNA reads TGTGCCAGCAGCAACCAACCAATAGGGGCCGATGAGCAGTTCTTC.

This chain connects TRBV2 to TRBJ2-7; D gene ambiguous. Germline values: CDR1 SNHLY, CDR2 FYNNEI. V dropped 3 bases and J dropped 6 bases, with 6 bases sitting between them. CDR3 size: 11 residues. The CDR3 DNA sequence: TGTGCCAGCAGTGAGCTAACCGAGCAGTACTTC. Translated, it gives CASSELTEQYF.

The rearrangement links TRBV2 to TRBJ2-4; tentatively, D is TRBD1 or TRBD2 (5 bases each). Trimming left V 8 bases short and J 3 bases short, with 11 bases between. The CDR3 runs 13 residues. Germline V gene data show CDR1 as SNHLY and CDR2 as FYNNEI. CDR3 sequence: CASSDTSKNIQYF. In DNA form, the CDR3 reads TGTGCCAGCTCGGACACTAGCAAAAACATTCAGTACTTC.

This clone was recorded a few times. The rearrangement links TRBV29-1 to TRBJ1-5; D is undetermined. Per the germline V gene, CDR1 is SQVTM and CDR2 is ANQGSEA. The V end lost 5 bases, the J end lost 5 bases, and 10 bases lay between the germline ends. The CDR3 consists of 12 residues. The CDR3: CSVRAGDQPQHF. The CDR3 DNA reads as TGCAGCGTTCGGGCTGGGGATCAGCCCCAGCATTTT. Combining the CDR3 with reference TRBV29-1 and TRBJ1-5 gives the whole variable domain SAVISQKPSRDICQRGTSLTIQCQVDSQVTMMFWYRQQPGQSLTLIATANQGSEATYESGFVIDKFPISRPNLTFSTLTVSNMSPEDSSIYLCSVRAGDQPQHFGDGTRLSIL.

The CDR3 region is CASSSGGWAGYEQYF. The CDR3 DNA is TGTGCCAGCAGTTCGGGAGGTTGGGCAGGGTACGAGCAGTACTTC. The genes are TRBV6-5 and TRBJ2-7, with 7 positions matching TRBD2. Trimming at V came to 4 bases and at J to 4 bases, leaving 10 bases not matched to a gene. CDR3 length equals 15 residues. Germline assignment: CDR1 MNHEY and CDR2 SVGAGI.

The table lists this clone with a count of one. The rearrangement joins TRBV6-5 to TRBJ2-2, with a tentative D call TRBD2 (5 bases). The CDR3 has 16 amino acids. The germline gives CDR1 MNHEY, CDR2 SVGAGI. Trimming stripped 0 bases from V and 4 bases from J, with 12 bases between. The CDR3 region has the DNA TGTGCCAGCAGTTACTCGATTACTCGGGGCACCGGGGAGCTGTTTTTT. Protein product: CASSYSITRGTGELFF.

The gene calls are TRBV30 and TRBJ2-2; no clear D. The CDR3 runs 11 residues. The V gene's germline CDR1 is GTSNPN and CDR2 SVGIG (reference sequence). Trimming took off 0 bases at V and 8 bases at J, with 4 bases between the two ends. The CDR3 nucleotides are TGTGCCTGGAGTGTAGGTGGGGAGCTGTTTTTT. Residues: CAWSVGGELFF.

The chain recombines TRBV6-5 with TRBJ2-7; 8 nucleotides align to TRBD1. CDR1 is MNHEY and CDR2 is SVGAGI in the germline V gene. The CDR3 has 15 residues. V lost 4 bases and J lost 0; bases outside the gene matches: 5. For the CDR3, the DNA is TGTGCCAGCAGTTTCGGACAGGGTTTCTCCTACGAGCAGTACTTC. The encoded protein is CASSFGQGFSYEQYF.

The chain links TRBV27 to TRBJ1-2, with a weak D call TRBD1 (6 bases). CDR3 size: 12 residues. V lost 5 bases, J lost 5 bases, and 9 bases lay in between. Germline V CDR1 and CDR2: MNHEY, SMNVEV (reference sequence). CDR3 sequence reads: CASSADSYGYTF. The CDR3 nucleotides are TGTGCCAGCAGTGCGGACAGTTATGGCTACACCTTC.

This clone was detected a few times. The CDR3 protein is CAWSAPSGEAFF. CDR3 DNA: TGTGCCTGGAGTGCCCCGTCGGGTGAAGCTTTCTTT. The chain has TRBV30 and TRBJ1-1, with no clear D. In germline, CDR1 is GTSNPN, CDR2 SVGIG (reference sequence). The CDR3 is made up of 12 amino acids. V lost 1 base and J lost 7, with 10 bases in between.